The rows below give T cell receptor beta chains drawn from one sample of a study of graft-versus-host responses after intestinal transplantation. No antigen has been identified for these receptors. Assay used: immunoSEQ multiplex PCR; TCRdb lists only in-frame clones, some missing. The top ten clones hold 0.75% to 0.85% of a sample with under 95,000 clones, around 80% of them seen once. The sequencing here drew on unstimulated CD4+ T cells sorted from spleen or lymph node cells, taken before intestinal transplant. The source is a human donor who received an intestinal transplant. The CDR3 runs from the conserved cysteine through the conserved F or W. A D gene is named only where the DNA matches it firmly. Expanded clones get a size class; other rows say once, few or many, or leave the size out.

clone_size | d_call | j_call | v_call | cdr3_aa | cdr3_nt
NA | TRBD1 | TRBJ2-5 | TRBV7-9 | CASSLVGGTQETQYF | TGTGCCAGCAGCTTAGTAGGGGGCACGCAAGAGACCCAGTACTTC
NA | TRBD1 | TRBJ2-5 | TRBV18 | CASVQGIQETQYF | TGTGCCAGCGTACAGGGGATTCAGGAGACCCAGTACTTC
NA | TRBD2 | TRBJ2-1 | TRBV5-4 | CASSYSGRAWDEQFF | TGTGCCAGCAGCTATAGCGGGAGGGCCTGGGATGAGCAGTTCTTC
NA | NA | TRBJ2-3 | TRBV10-3 | CAISESLDTQYF | TGTGCCATCAGTGAGTCCCTCGATACGCAGTATTTT
NA | TRBD2 | TRBJ2-1 | TRBV4-2 | CASSRSQVLAGVNEQFF | TGTGCCAGCAGTCGATCCCAGGTGCTAGCGGGGGTAAATGAGCAGTTCTTC
NA | NA | TRBJ2-7 | TRBV21-1 | CASTSRVAYEQYF | TGTGCCAGCACCTCCAGGGTCGCCTACGAGCAGTACTTC
NA | NA | TRBJ2-3 | TRBV6-1 | CASSDKGLTDTQYF | TGTGCCAGCAGTGACAAGGGACTCACAGATACGCAGTATTTT
NA | NA | TRBJ1-6 | TRBV4-1 | CASSQDRESPLHF | TGCGCCAGCAGCCAAGATCGCGAATCACCCCTCCACTTT
NA | NA | TRBJ1-1 | TRBV6-5 | CASRGSTPPKLFF | TGTGCCAGTAGGGGGTCAACTCCCCCCAAGCTTTTCTTT
few | NA | TRBJ2-7 | TRBV28 | CASSFEGGDFYEQYF | TGTGCCAGCAGTTTCGAAGGGGGGGACTTCTACGAGCAGTACTTC
NA | NA | TRBJ1-6 | TRBV6-1 | CASSERYYYNSPLHF | TGTGCCAGTAGTGAACGGTACTACTATAATTCACCCCTCCACTTT
NA | TRBD2 | TRBJ2-7 | TRBV2 | CAGREREGSSYEQYF | TGTGCCGGACGGGAGCGGGAGGGGAGCTCCTACGAGCAGTACTTC
NA | NA | TRBJ1-5 | TRBV6-6 | CASSNTGDNQPQHF | TGTGCCAGCAGCAATACAGGAGACAATCAGCCCCAGCATTTT
NA | NA | TRBJ2-5 | TRBV5-1 | CASSFLPGQETQYF | TGCGCCAGCAGCTTTCTACCGGGACAAGAGACCCAGTACTTC
NA | TRBD2 | TRBJ2-1 | TRBV30 | CALAGGPSPYNEQFF | TGTGCCTTAGCGGGGGGGCCCTCTCCCTACAATGAGCAGTTCTTC
NA | TRBD2 | TRBJ2-1 | TRBV5-6 | CASRRTSGGLSYNEQFF | TGTGCCAGCAGACGGACTAGCGGGGGCCTATCCTACAATGAGCAGTTCTTC
NA | NA | TRBJ1-2 | TRBV2 | CASSEALRGYGYTF | TGTGCCAGCAGTGAAGCGCTTCGGGGCTATGGCTACACCTTC
NA | NA | TRBJ1-5 | TRBV2 | CASRSHTISNQPQHF | TGTGCCAGCAGATCTCACACGATTAGCAATCAGCCCCAGCATTTT
NA | NA | TRBJ2-3 | TRBV6-1 | CASSEVYAGAGTDTQYF | TGTGCCAGCAGTGAAGTTTATGCGGGGGCCGGCACAGATACGCAGTATTTT
NA | TRBD2 | TRBJ2-3 | TRBV5-1 | CASSSLMSGGARDTQYF | TGCGCCAGCAGCTCTCTAATGAGCGGGGGGGCGAGAGATACGCAGTATTTT
NA | NA | TRBJ1-2 | TRBV18 | CASSPRQTYKDGYTF | TGTGCCAGCTCACCGAGACAGACCTATAAGGATGGCTACACCTTC
NA | NA | TRBJ2-1 | TRBV10-2 | CASSDYGYSLEQFF | TGCGCCAGCAGTGATTACGGGTACTCCTTGGAGCAGTTCTTC
NA | NA | TRBJ2-1 | TRBV27 | CASSLREVGYNEQFF | TGTGCCAGCAGTTTACGGGAAGTAGGGTACAATGAGCAGTTCTTC
NA | NA | TRBJ2-7 | TRBV18 | CASSPPLLRGPSGEQYF | TGTGCCAGCTCACCCCCCCTCTTAAGGGGCCCCTCTGGAGAGCAGTACTTC
NA | NA | TRBJ2-3 | TRBV5-6 | CASSLTAGLTDTQYF | TGTGCCAGCAGCTTGACTGCAGGGCTGACAGATACGCAGTATTTT
NA | NA | TRBJ2-5 | TRBV6-1 | CASSFFQGRGETQYF | TGTGCCAGCAGCTTTTTTCAGGGTCGAGGAGAGACCCAGTACTTC
NA | TRBD1 | TRBJ1-3 | TRBV15 | CATSRVGQGPGNTIYF | TGTGCCACCAGCAGAGTTGGACAGGGTCCTGGAAACACCATATATTTT
NA | NA | TRBJ2-1 | TRBV30 | CACPLTSYNEQFF | TGTGCCTGCCCCCTGACTAGCTACAATGAGCAGTTCTTC
NA | TRBD1 | TRBJ2-3 | TRBV10-3 | CAISGQGTDTQYF | TGTGCCATCAGCGGACAGGGGACAGATACGCAGTATTTT
NA | TRBD1 | TRBJ1-5 | TRBV7-8 | CASSHRGSSNQPQHF | TGTGCCAGCAGCCACAGGGGTTCCAGCAATCAGCCCCAGCATTTT
NA | TRBD1 | TRBJ1-4 | TRBV6-5 | CASRDRDREGLGLFF | TGTGCCAGCAGGGACCGGGACAGGGAGGGGTTGGGACTGTTTTTT
NA | TRBD1 | TRBJ1-1 | TRBV5-1 | CASRDRGLTEAFF | TGCGCCAGCAGAGACAGGGGGCTTACTGAAGCTTTCTTT
NA | NA | TRBJ2-2 | TRBV5-1 | CASSLAGDNTGELFF | TGCGCCAGCAGCTTGGCCGGGGATAACACCGGGGAGCTGTTTTTT
NA | NA | TRBJ2-7 | TRBV5-1 | CASSPTYLSYEQYF | TGCGCCAGCAGCCCCACTTACCTTAGTTACGAGCAGTACTTC
NA | NA | TRBJ1-4 | TRBV9 | CASSGVSNEKLFF | TGTGCCTCCTCGGGGGTCTCTAATGAAAAACTGTTTTTT
NA | TRBD2 | TRBJ2-1 | TRBV18 | CASSPGAGGYNEQFF | TGTGCCAGCTCACCTGGCGCGGGAGGGTACAATGAGCAGTTCTTC
NA | TRBD1 | TRBJ1-6 | TRBV2 | CASSETGQGGSPLHF | TGTGCCAGCAGTGAAACCGGACAGGGCGGTTCACCCCTCCACTTT
NA | NA | TRBJ1-4 | TRBV28 | CASSGGSVTNEKLFF | TGTGCCAGCAGCGGGGGGAGTGTGACTAATGAAAAACTGTTTTTT
few | NA | TRBJ2-2 | TRBV6-1 | CASIGTSNTGELFF | TGTGCCAGCATTGGCACCTCGAACACCGGGGAGCTGTTTTTT
NA | TRBD1 | TRBJ1-2 | TRBV6-1 | CASSVDRGLGGSNYGYTF | TGTGCCAGCAGTGTGGACAGGGGGCTGGGAGGGTCGAACTATGGCTACACCTTC
NA | TRBD2 | TRBJ2-3 | TRBV5-4 | CASSLAASGREDTQYF | TGTGCCAGCAGCTTGGCCGCCAGCGGGAGAGAAGATACGCAGTATTTT
NA | NA | TRBJ2-1 | TRBV11-2 | CASSLMREEQFF | TGTGCCAGCAGCTTAATGAGGGAGGAGCAGTTCTTC
NA | NA | TRBJ1-1 | TRBV19 | CASSSQTGGLSFF | TGTGCCAGTAGTTCACAGACAGGTGGTCTTTCTTTCTTT
NA | TRBD2 | TRBJ2-5 | TRBV28 | CASSWGSSGGRKTQYF | TGTGCCAGCAGTTGGGGGAGTAGCGGGGGTAGGAAGACCCAGTACTTC